These 12 T cell receptor beta chains were sequenced from one sample in a study of T cell responses to AZD1222 COVID-19 vaccine. Assay: immunoSEQ multiplex PCR; the TCRdb copy retains only in-frame clones and omits some. The profile shows 150,000 to 200,000 clones, over 80% of them singletons. Sequencing was performed on peripheral blood, taken on day 0 of MenACWY control vaccination. The receptors derive from an adult in good health.

The CDR3 DNA is TGTGCCAGCAGCGGCGCCCGGGACAGGGGCCACAATGAGCAGTTCTTC. Protein: CASSGARDRGHNEQFF. This chain joins TRBV9 and TRBJ2-1; 10 bases agree with TRBD1. This CDR3 region has 16 residues. The germline V gene encodes CDR1 SGDLS and CDR2 YYNGEE. With 3 bases clipped from V and 5 bases from J, the junction kept 8 bases outside the gene matches.

The chain's CDR3 is CASSWRGQGRDQPQHF. CDR3 bases: TGTGCCAGCAGCTGGAGAGGACAGGGCCGCGATCAGCCCCAGCATTTT. The chain links TRBV7-2 to TRBJ1-5; 8 bases map to TRBD1. Germline V gene sequence: CDR1 SGHTA, CDR2 FQGNSA. This CDR3 contains 16 residues. J was trimmed by 5 bases and V by 4 bases; bases with no gene match: 10. The complete variable domain, with remaining parts taken from reference TRBV7-2 and TRBJ1-5, reads GAGVSQSPSNKVTEKGKDVELRCDPISGHTALYWYRQSLGQGLEFLIYFQGNSAPDKSGLPSDRFSAERTGGSVSTLTIQRTQQEDSAVYLCASSWRGQGRDQPQHFGDGTRLSIL.

This chain's CDR3 is CATQGGLNYGYTF. DNA for the CDR3: TGTGCCACCCAGGGGGGTCTCAACTATGGCTACACCTTC. The rearrangement links TRBV2 to TRBJ1-2; 7 bases align to TRBD1. The junction had 7 bases not matched to a gene; V was cut back by 10 bases and J by 2 bases. The CDR3 loop spans 13 amino acids. The V gene's germline CDR1 is SNHLY and CDR2 FYNNEI.

The chain combines TRBV7-9 with TRBJ1-3; D possibly corresponds to TRBD1 (5 bases). Germline V lookup: CDR1 SEHNR, CDR2 FQNEAQ (reference sequence). The CDR3 is made up of 15 amino acids. Trimming took 1 base from V and 2 from J, leaving 9 bases between them. The CDR3 sequence is CASSLVAGTGNTIYF. CDR3 bases: TGTGCCAGCAGCTTAGTTGCAGGGACTGGAAACACCATATATTTT.

This chain uses TRBV7-9 with TRBJ2-7; 7 bases match TRBD1. Germline V gives CDR1 SEHNR, CDR2 FQNEAQ (reference sequence). J lost 4 bases, V lost 11 bases, and 11 bases had no gene match. The CDR3 covers 13 residues. CDR3 region: CAVGGRVAYEQYF. CDR3 DNA sequence: TGTGCCGTAGGGGGCAGGGTCGCTTACGAGCAGTACTTC.

This clone was detected once. This chain uses TRBV21-1 with TRBJ1-6. TRBV21-1 is given as a pseudogene. This CDR3 comprises 16 residues. In DNA form, the CDR3 reads TGTGCCAGCAGCAAGGTACGGTACTCCTATAATTCACCCCTCCACTTT. Amino acids: CASSKVRYSYNSPLHF.

This rearrangement joins TRBV19 to TRBJ1-2; 7 nucleotides agree with TRBD1. The V gene's germline CDR1 is LNHDA and CDR2 SQIVND (reference sequence). This CDR3 comprises 14 residues. The V and J ends lost 5 bases and 3 bases, in that order; junction bases with no gene match: 6. CDR3 residues: CASSPDRVDYGYTF. DNA for the CDR3: TGTGCCAGTAGTCCCGACAGGGTGGACTATGGCTACACCTTC.

This chain joins TRBV12-3 or TRBV12-4 and TRBJ2-5; D ambiguous. The CDR3 has 11 amino acids. Trimming left V 4 bases short and J 7 bases short, with 7 bases between. As DNA, the CDR3 is TGTGCCAGCAGTTACGGGTGGACCCAGTACTTC. Translation: CASSYGWTQYF.

This clone occurred once. The J gene is TRBJ2-5, the V gene TRBV10-3, with D unresolved. The CDR3 is made up of 12 amino acids. Between the trimmed V and J ends, which lost 0 bases and 5 bases, there was a span of 4 bases. The germline CDR1 and CDR2 sequences are ENHRY and SYGVKD. In nucleotides, the CDR3 is TGTGCCATCAGTGAGTCGATGGAGACCCAGTACTTC. This translates into CAISESMETQYF.

The chain links TRBV28 to TRBJ2-2; D is ambiguous. The CDR3 runs 14 residues. V lost 2 bases, J lost 6 bases, and 10 bases lay in between. CDR1 MDHEN and CDR2 SYDVKM come from the germline V gene. CDR3 DNA sequence: TGTGCCAGCAGTTTAAGGCTCGTCCCCGGGGAGCTGTTTTTT. This codes for CASSLRLVPGELFF.

V and J are TRBV19 and TRBJ2-1; 7 nucleotides agree with TRBD2. CDR1 and CDR2 from the germline V gene are LNHDA and SQIVND (reference sequence). J was trimmed by 4 bases and V by 6 bases; bases with no gene match: 6. This CDR3 spans 14 amino acids. CDR3 bases: TGTGCCAGTAGCTTCAGCGGGATATACAATGAGCAGTTCTTC. Translated: CASSFSGIYNEQFF. The variable domain in full, with the rest retrieved from reference TRBV19 and TRBJ2-1, is DGGITQSPKYLFRKEGQNVTLSCEQNLNHDAMYWYRQDPGQGLRLIYYSQIVNDFQKGDIAEGYSVSREKKESFPLTVTSAQKNPTAFYLCASSFSGIYNEQFFGPGTRLTVL.

CDR3 sequence (DNA): TGTGCCAGCAGCCCGGGACAGCGGAACACTGAAGCTTTCTTT. Protein: CASSPGQRNTEAFF. The chain couples TRBV7-9 to TRBJ1-1; 7 nucleotides align to TRBD1. J gave up 1 base and V 5 bases, and 4 bases lay outside the gene matches. In germline, CDR1 is SEHNR, CDR2 FQNEAQ (reference sequence). The CDR3 covers 14 residues.